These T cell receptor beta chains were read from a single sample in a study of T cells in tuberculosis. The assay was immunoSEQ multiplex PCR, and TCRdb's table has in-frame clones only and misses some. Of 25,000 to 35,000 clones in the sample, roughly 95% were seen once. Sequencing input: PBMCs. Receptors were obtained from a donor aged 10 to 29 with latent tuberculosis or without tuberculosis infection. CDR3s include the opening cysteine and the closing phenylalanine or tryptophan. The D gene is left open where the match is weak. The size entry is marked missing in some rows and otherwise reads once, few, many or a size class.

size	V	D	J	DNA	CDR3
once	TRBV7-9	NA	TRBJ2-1	TGTGCCAGCAGCCCTAGGGGGGGAAGCTCCTACAATGAGCAGTTCTTC	CASSPRGGSSYNEQFF
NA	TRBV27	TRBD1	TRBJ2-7	TGTGCCAGCAGTTTAGACAGGGACTACGAGCAGTACTTC	CASSLDRDYEQYF
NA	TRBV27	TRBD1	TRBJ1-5	TGTGCCAGCAGTTTATCGGGCGGGACAGAGAATCAGCCCCAGCATTTT	CASSLSGGTENQPQHF
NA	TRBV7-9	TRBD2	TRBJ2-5	TGTGCCAGCAGCTTTAGACTAGCGGGGGGGCCGACTCAAGAGACCCAGTACTTC	CASSFRLAGGPTQETQYF
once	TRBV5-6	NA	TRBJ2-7	TGTGCCAGCAGCTATTCGAGGGAACAGTACTTC	CASSYSREQYF
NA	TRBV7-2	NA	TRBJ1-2	TGTGCCAGCAGCCTTGGGTTGTTACAGGGTTTCTATGGCTACACCTTC	CASSLGLLQGFYGYTF
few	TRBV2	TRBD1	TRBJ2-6	TGTGCCAGCGCGCCCAGGGGGCTGGCTGGGGCCAACGTCCTGACTTTC	CASAPRGLAGANVLTF
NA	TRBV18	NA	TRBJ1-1	TGTGCCAGCTCACCACGGGAGTTGGGGAACACTGAAGCTTTCTTT	CASSPRELGNTEAFF
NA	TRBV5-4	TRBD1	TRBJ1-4	TGTGCCAGCAGCTTCTCCGGGACTCAGGGGGCTAGTGGAAAACTGTTTTTT	CASSFSGTQGASGKLFF
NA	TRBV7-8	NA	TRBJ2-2	TGTGCCAGCAGCTTTTACGGTACTAACACCGGGGAGCTGTTTTTT	CASSFYGTNTGELFF
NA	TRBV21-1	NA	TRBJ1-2	TGTGCCAGCCGGGACAGGGGGCCCAATAACTATGGCTACACCTTC	CASRDRGPNNYGYTF
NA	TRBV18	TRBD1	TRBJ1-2	TGTGCCAGCTCACCCTCTGGACAGGGACCCTATGGCTACACCTTC	CASSPSGQGPYGYTF
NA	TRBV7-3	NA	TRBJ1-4	TGTGCCAGCAGCCCGGACAACGAAAAACTGTTTTTT	CASSPDNEKLFF
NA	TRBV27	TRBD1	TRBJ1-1	TGTGCCAGCAGTTTCGGGGACAGGGGCACTGAAGCTTTCTTT	CASSFGDRGTEAFF
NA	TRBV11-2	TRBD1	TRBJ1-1	TGTGCCAGCAGCTACAGGGGGAACACTGAAGCTTTCTTT	CASSYRGNTEAFF
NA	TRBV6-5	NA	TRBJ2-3	TGTGCCAGCAGTTCGGAGTGGAGCACAGATACGCAGTATTTT	CASSSEWSTDTQYF
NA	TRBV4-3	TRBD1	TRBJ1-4	TGCGCCAGCAGCCAAGATTGGGGGACAGGGAGTGAAAAACTGTTTTTT	CASSQDWGTGSEKLFF
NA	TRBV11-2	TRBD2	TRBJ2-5	TGTGCCAGCAGCCGCTTTAGCGGGGGAGAGACCCAGTACTTC	CASSRFSGGETQYF
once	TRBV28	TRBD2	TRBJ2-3	TGTGCCAGCAGAATACCGGGACTAGCGGGGCCTAGCACAGATACGCAGTATTTT	CASRIPGLAGPSTDTQYF
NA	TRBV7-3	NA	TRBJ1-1	TGTGCCAGCAGCCTGGACAGAAACACTGAAGCTTTCTTT	CASSLDRNTEAFF
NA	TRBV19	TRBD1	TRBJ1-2	TGTGCCATACGGACAGGGAACTATGGCTACACCTTC	CAIRTGNYGYTF
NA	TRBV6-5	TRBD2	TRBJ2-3	TGTGCCAGCAGTTATTGGCTAGCGGGAAAATCGGATACGCAGTATTTT	CASSYWLAGKSDTQYF
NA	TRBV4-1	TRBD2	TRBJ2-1	TGCGCCAGCAGCCACTTGGGACTAACGAGCTCCTACAATGAGCAGTTCTTC	CASSHLGLTSSYNEQFF